Listed below are T cell receptor beta chains from one sample, sequenced in a study of cytomegalovirus exposure and HLA in healthy donors. Profiling relied on immunoSEQ multiplex PCR, and the TCRdb table lists in-frame clones only, not all of them. The table records 150,000 to 200,000 clones, over 75% of them present only once. The sequenced material came from PBMCs. Receptors originate from a female donor in good health and CMV-seronegative. The CDR3 runs from the conserved cysteine through the conserved F or W.

v_call	j_call	cdr3_aa
TRBV13	TRBJ2-3	CASSVTTSGGTDTQYF
TRBV7-9	TRBJ1-4	CASRTRTGGNEKLFF
TRBV18	TRBJ2-1	CASSPSAGGFDNEQFF
TRBV6-4	TRBJ1-2	CASTRHVPNYGYTF
TRBV27	TRBJ2-5	CASSPGLKETQYF
TRBV6-1	TRBJ2-1	CASSSGTSGYNEQFF
TRBV11-2	TRBJ2-5	CASSSRPLAQEETQYF
TRBV29-1	TRBJ2-5	CSVDLHTEQYF
TRBV7-2	TRBJ2-1	CASSLVAAGGSLYNEQFF
TRBV9	TRBJ1-1	CASSAGQIMNTEAFF
TRBV15	TRBJ2-7	CATSREVTGAYEQYF
TRBV6-1	TRBJ1-1	CASSHREEAEAFF
TRBV6-5	TRBJ1-1	CASRKGGGHTEAFF
TRBV7-3	TRBJ2-3	CASSLAGGAYTQYF
TRBV19	TRBJ1-5	CASSNTGNQPQHF
TRBV6-5	TRBJ1-5	CASSDHRAGQPQHF
TRBV29-1	TRBJ1-1	CSVSQPNTEAFF
TRBV6-4	TRBJ2-2	CASSDVFRFDTGELFF
TRBV19	TRBJ1-1	CASSINSGRGAFF
TRBV25-1	TRBJ1-6	CASSEMDTVYSPLHF
TRBV5-8	TRBJ2-5	CASSLGQTQETQYF
TRBV7-3	TRBJ1-3	CASSPQPLGQPGNTIYF
TRBV30	TRBJ2-5	CAWSSRLAGGETQYF
TRBV6-6	TRBJ1-5	CASSYATKVPEPQHF
TRBV7-7	TRBJ2-5	CASSLAGGRGGETQYF
TRBV19	TRBJ2-3	CASSPSTTSGVADTQYF
TRBV7-9	TRBJ2-3	CASSVGGRTDTQYF
TRBV9	TRBJ2-1	CASSVVSGLAGVNEQFF
TRBV19	TRBJ2-7	CASSTWESSYEQYF
TRBV5-1	TRBJ2-7	CASSLPRRGTKPYEQYF
TRBV18	TRBJ1-1	CASSATDEAFF
TRBV6-5	TRBJ1-6	CASSPGFSPLHF
TRBV28	TRBJ2-7	CASSTRTLPSYEQYF
TRBV11-2	TRBJ2-7	CASSSDSSEQYF
TRBV6-1	TRBJ2-5	CASSEALGTAQETQYF
TRBV11-3	TRBJ1-1	CASSWDRNTEAFF
TRBV5-6	TRBJ2-3	CASSFQLSTDTQYF
TRBV19	TRBJ1-1	CASSIGRLKAFF
TRBV2	TRBJ1-5	CASNHDRGNQPQHF
TRBV28	TRBJ1-6	CASRTPAGQGSPLHF
TRBV25-1	TRBJ2-7	CASSVQGTAAEQYF
TRBV27	TRBJ2-3	CASRGSGRAGYLDTQYF
TRBV7-8	TRBJ1-1	CASSRAGQGDTEAFF
TRBV2	TRBJ1-5	CASSEGQPAIKPQHF
TRBV10-3	TRBJ2-1	CAISELTSGGNEQFF
TRBV5-1	TRBJ2-3	CASSLVAGGPDTQYF
TRBV7-2	TRBJ1-1	CASSLDPRNTEAFF
TRBV9	TRBJ2-3	CASSVDLAGGDTQYF
TRBV19	TRBJ2-7	CASRGTSGNEQYF
TRBV28	TRBJ1-1	CASSFNPHGDLNTEAFF
TRBV5-1	TRBJ2-5	CASSIGTGKGETQYF
TRBV14	TRBJ2-3	CASTRAGGGTDTQYF
TRBV7-7	TRBJ2-1	CASSLSGGEQFF
TRBV15	TRBJ1-6	CATSRGTGSNSPLHF